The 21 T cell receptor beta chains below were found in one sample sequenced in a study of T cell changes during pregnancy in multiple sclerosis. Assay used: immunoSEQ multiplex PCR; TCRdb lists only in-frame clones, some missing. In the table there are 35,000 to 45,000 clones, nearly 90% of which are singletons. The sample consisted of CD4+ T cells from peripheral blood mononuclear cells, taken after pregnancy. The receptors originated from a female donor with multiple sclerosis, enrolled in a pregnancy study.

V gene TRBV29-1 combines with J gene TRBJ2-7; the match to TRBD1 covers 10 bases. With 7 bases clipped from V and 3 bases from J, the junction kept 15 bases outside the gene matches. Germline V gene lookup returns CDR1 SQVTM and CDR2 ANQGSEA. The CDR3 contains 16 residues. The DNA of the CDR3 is TGCAGCGCTTGGGGGGACAGGGGTGCCCCTGGCTACGAGCAGTACTTC. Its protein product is CSAWGDRGAPGYEQYF.

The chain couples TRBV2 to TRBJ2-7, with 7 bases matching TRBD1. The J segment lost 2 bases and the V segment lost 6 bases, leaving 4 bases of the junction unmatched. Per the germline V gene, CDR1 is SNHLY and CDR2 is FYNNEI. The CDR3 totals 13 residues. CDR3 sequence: CASSRDRTYEQYF. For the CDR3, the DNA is TGTGCCAGCAGCCGGGACAGAACCTACGAGCAGTACTTC.

The CDR3 is CASSYDPEGGYTF. DNA for the CDR3: TGTGCCAGCAGTTATGACCCCGAGGGAGGCTACACCTTC. This chain links TRBV6-6 with TRBJ1-2; D call uncertain. CDR1 and CDR2 (germline): MNHNY, SVGAGI (reference sequence). Trimming removed 3 bases from V and 8 bases from J, with 13 bases in between. The CDR3 spans 13 residues.

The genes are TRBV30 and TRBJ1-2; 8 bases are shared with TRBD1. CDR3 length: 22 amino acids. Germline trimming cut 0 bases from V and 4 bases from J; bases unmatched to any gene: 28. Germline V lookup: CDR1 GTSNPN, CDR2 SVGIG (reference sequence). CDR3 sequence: CAWSVWRTGTLTAPLDFYGYTF. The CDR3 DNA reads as TGTGCCTGGAGTGTATGGAGGACAGGGACCCTGACCGCTCCTCTCGACTTCTATGGCTACACCTTC.

CDR3: CAIRPGVDQPQHF. CDR3 DNA sequence: TGTGCCATCAGGCCCGGGGTGGATCAGCCCCAGCATTTT. The V gene is TRBV10-3, the J gene TRBJ1-5; unclear D gene. The CDR3 is 13 residues long. Germline lookup yields CDR1 ENHRY and CDR2 SYGVKD. Deletions cut 6 bases from V and 5 bases from J, with 11 bases between.

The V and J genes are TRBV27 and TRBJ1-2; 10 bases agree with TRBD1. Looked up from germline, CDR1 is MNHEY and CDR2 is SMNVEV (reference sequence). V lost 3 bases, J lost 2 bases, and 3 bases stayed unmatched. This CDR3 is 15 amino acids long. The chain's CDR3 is CASSLGTGVNYGYTF. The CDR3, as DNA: TGTGCCAGCAGTTTGGGGACAGGGGTGAACTATGGCTACACCTTC.

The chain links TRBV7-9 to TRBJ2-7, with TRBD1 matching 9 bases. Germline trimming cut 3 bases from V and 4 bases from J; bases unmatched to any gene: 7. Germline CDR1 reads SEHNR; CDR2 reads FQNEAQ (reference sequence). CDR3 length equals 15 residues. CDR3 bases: TGTGCCAGCAGCTTCCACAGGGGGCAAAGGTACGAGCAGTACTTC. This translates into CASSFHRGQRYEQYF.

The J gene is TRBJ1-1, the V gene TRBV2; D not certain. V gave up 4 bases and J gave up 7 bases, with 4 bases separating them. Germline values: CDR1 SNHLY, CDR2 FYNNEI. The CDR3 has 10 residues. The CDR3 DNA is TGTGCCAGCAGTGTAAATGAAGCTTTCTTT. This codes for CASSVNEAFF.

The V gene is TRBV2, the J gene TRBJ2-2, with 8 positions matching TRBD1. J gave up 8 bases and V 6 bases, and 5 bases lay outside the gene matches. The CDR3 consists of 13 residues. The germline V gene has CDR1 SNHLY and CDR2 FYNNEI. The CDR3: CASRDRAKGELFF. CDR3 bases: TGTGCCAGCAGGGACAGGGCGAAGGGGGAGCTGTTTTTT.

Here the CDR3 DNA reads TGCGCCAGCAGCTTGGCGACAGCTAACTATGGCTACACCTTC. This gives the protein CASSLATANYGYTF. The V gene is TRBV5-1, the J gene TRBJ1-2; TRBD1 might be the D (5 bases). Germline V gives CDR1 SGHRS, CDR2 YFSETQ. This CDR3 is 14 amino acids long. V was cut by 0 bases and J by 0 bases, with 6 bases left in between.

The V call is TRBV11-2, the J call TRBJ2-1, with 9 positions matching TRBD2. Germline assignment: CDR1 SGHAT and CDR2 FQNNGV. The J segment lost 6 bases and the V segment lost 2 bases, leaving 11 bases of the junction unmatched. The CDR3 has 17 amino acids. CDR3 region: CASSLRRTSAHINEQFF. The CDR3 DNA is TGTGCCAGCAGCTTAAGAAGGACTAGCGCGCATATCAATGAGCAGTTCTTC.

CDR3 bases: TGTGCCAGCAGCTTCCAGGGTGCGGCCGGGGAGCTGTTTTTT. Translation gives CASSFQGAAGELFF. The chain links TRBV5-4 to TRBJ2-2; a possible D gene is TRBD1 (5 bases). The CDR3 is 14 amino acids. Trimming cost V 2 bases and J 6 bases, with 11 bases left between them. The V gene's germline CDR1 is SGHNT and CDR2 YYREEE (reference sequence).

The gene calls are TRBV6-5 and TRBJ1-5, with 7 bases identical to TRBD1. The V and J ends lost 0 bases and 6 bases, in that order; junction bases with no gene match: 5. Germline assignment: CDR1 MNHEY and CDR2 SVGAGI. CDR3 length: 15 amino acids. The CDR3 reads CASSYSKGAGQPQHF. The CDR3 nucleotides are TGTGCCAGCAGTTACTCAAAGGGGGCGGGTCAGCCCCAGCATTTT.

In DNA, the CDR3 is TGTGCCAGCAGGCAAACAGCGGGACCCGGGGAGCTGTTTTTT. This codes for CASRQTAGPGELFF. V gene TRBV11-2 combines with J gene TRBJ2-2; 7 nucleotides align to TRBD2. CDR3 size: 14 residues. Germline-derived CDR1 and CDR2 are SGHAT and FQNNGV. J gave up 6 bases and V 6 bases, and 7 bases lay outside the gene matches.

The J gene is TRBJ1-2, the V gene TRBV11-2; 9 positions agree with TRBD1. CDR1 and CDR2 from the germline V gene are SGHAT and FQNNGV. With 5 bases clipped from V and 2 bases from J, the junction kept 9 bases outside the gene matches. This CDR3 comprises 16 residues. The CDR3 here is CASSTGRTGENYGYTF. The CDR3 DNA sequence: TGTGCCAGCAGCACCGGCAGGACAGGGGAGAACTATGGCTACACCTTC.

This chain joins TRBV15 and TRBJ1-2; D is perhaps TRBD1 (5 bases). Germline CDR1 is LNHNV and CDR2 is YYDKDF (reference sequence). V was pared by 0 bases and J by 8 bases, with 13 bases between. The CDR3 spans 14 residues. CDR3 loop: CATSRDRGGRGYTF. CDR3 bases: TGTGCCACCAGCAGAGATCGGGGGGGTCGGGGCTACACCTTC.

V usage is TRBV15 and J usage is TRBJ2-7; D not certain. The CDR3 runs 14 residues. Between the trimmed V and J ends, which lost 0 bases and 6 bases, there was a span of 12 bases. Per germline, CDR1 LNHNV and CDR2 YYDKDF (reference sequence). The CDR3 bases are TGTGCCACCAGCAGAGATTTGGTAGCCCCCGAGCAGTACTTC. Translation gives CATSRDLVAPEQYF.

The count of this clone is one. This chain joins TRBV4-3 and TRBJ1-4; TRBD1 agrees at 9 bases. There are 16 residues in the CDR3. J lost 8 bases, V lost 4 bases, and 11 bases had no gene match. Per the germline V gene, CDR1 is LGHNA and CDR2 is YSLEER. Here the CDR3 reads CASSLSLGQGREKLFF. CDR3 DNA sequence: TGCGCCAGCAGCCTAAGCTTGGGACAGGGTCGCGAAAAACTGTTTTTT.

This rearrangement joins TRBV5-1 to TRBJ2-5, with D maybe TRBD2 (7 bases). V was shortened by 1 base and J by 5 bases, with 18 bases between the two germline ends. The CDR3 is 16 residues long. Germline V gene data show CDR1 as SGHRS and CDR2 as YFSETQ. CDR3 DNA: TGCGCCAGCAGCTTGAGGTTCGGGGGGCCGGACGAGACCCAGTACTTC. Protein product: CASSLRFGGPDETQYF.

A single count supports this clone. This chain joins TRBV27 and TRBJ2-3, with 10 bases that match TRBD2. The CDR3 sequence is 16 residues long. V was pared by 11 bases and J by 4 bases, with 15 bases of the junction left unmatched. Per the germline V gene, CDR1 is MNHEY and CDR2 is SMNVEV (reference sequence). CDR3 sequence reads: CAAPPQRGGRADTQYF. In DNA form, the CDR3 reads TGTGCCGCCCCCCCCCAGCGGGGGGGCCGGGCAGATACGCAGTATTTT.

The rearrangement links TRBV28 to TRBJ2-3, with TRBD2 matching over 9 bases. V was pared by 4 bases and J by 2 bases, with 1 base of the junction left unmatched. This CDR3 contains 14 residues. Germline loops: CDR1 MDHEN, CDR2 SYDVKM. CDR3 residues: CASSSSGDTDTQYF. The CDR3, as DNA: TGTGCCAGCAGTTCTAGCGGGGACACAGATACGCAGTATTTT.